The 8 T cell receptor beta chains listed next were all sequenced from one sample in a study of blood T cell repertoires in COVID-19 (dated by TCRdb to the early 2020s). Library creation used the immunoSEQ multiplex PCR assay. Not all clones reach the TCRdb copy of this immuneACCESS table, which keeps in-frame sequences only. Checked studies attribute under half of the gap to unresolved V genes and leave the rest unexplained. The sample table lists approximately 250,000 clones, more than 75% of them with a count of one. Of the sample, roughly 8% falls within the top ten clones. The sequenced sample was peripheral blood. These receptors were taken from a man aged 35 to 55 with active or convalescent COVID-19.

The chain links TRBV28 to TRBJ1-5; 8 bases are shared with TRBD1. This CDR3 spans 15 amino acids. With V trimmed by 6 bases and J by 7 bases, 11 bases remained unmatched. Germline V gene sequence: CDR1 MDHEN, CDR2 SYDVKM. CDR3 loop: CASRPLGQGYQPQHF. The CDR3 DNA is TGTGCCAGCAGGCCCCTCGGACAGGGTTACCAGCCCCAGCATTTT.

This chain joins TRBV6-5 and TRBJ1-6; TRBD1 is a possible D gene (5 bases). Germline V CDR1 and CDR2: MNHEY, SVGAGI. Deletions cut 2 bases from V and 10 bases from J, with 18 bases between. There are 16 residues in the CDR3. The CDR3 protein is CASSYDGTQEWSPLHF. The CDR3 bases are TGTGCCAGCAGTTACGACGGGACTCAGGAGTGGTCACCCCTCCACTTT.

This chain uses TRBV7-9 with TRBJ2-1; D uncertain. The CDR3 length is 11 residues. CDR1 and CDR2 (germline): SEHNR, FQNEAQ (reference sequence). V lost 5 bases, J lost 7 bases, and 6 bases lay in between. For the CDR3, the DNA is TGTGCCAGCAGCGAGTGGAATGAGCAGTTCTTC. Residues: CASSEWNEQFF.

The genes are TRBV10-3 and TRBJ2-1, with D perhaps TRBD2 (6 bases). The CDR3 loop spans 16 amino acids. Between the trimmed V and J ends, which lost 7 bases and 6 bases, there was a span of 22 bases. Germline values: CDR1 ENHRY, CDR2 SYGVKD. The CDR3 loop reads CAITQLRVGGPNEQFF. The CDR3 nucleotides read TGTGCCATCACCCAGCTAAGGGTGGGGGGTCCCAATGAGCAGTTCTTC.

The chain is built from TRBV19 and TRBJ2-1; D perhaps matches TRBD1 (6 bases). In germline, CDR1 is LNHDA, CDR2 SQIVND (reference sequence). The V end was cut by 6 bases, the J end by 7 bases, with 16 bases between. CDR3 length: 14 residues. As DNA, the CDR3 is TGTGCCAGTAGGCGGCAGGGGATCGGAAATGAGCAGTTCTTC. This codes for CASRRQGIGNEQFF. The variable domain in full, completed from reference TRBV19 and TRBJ2-1, reads DGGITQSPKYLFRKEGQNVTLSCEQNLNHDAMYWYRQDPGQGLRLIYYSQIVNDFQKGDIAEGYSVSREKKESFPLTVTSAQKNPTAFYLCASRRQGIGNEQFFGPGTRLTVL.

J is TRBJ1-3 and V is TRBV29-1, with unresolved D. Trimming removed 7 bases from V and 4 bases from J, with 17 bases in between. CDR1 is SQVTM, CDR2 ANQGSEA, per germline. The CDR3 has 14 residues. The CDR3 DNA reads as TGCAGCGCTCTAGGGAGTAGTTTGGGAAACACCATATATTTT. It specifies CSALGSSLGNTIYF.

The rearrangement joins TRBV6-1 to TRBJ1-1; D gene uncertain. The CDR3 loop spans 13 amino acids. V was trimmed by 5 bases and J by 3 bases, leaving 10 bases between them. CDR1 and CDR2 from the germline V gene are MNHNS and SASEGT. This chain's CDR3 is CASSLPPDTEAFF. The CDR3 region has the DNA TGTGCCAGCAGTTTACCCCCGGACACTGAAGCTTTCTTT.

The chain joins TRBV5-5 to TRBJ2-6, with 9 nucleotides matching TRBD1. V shed 2 bases and J 4 bases; nucleotides not matched to a gene: 4. CDR3 size: 16 residues. Germline CDR1 is SGHKS and CDR2 is YYEKEE (reference sequence). CDR3 in DNA: TGTGCCAGCAGCTTACAGGGGGCGGGAGGGGCCAACGTCCTGACTTTC. Protein product: CASSLQGAGGANVLTF.